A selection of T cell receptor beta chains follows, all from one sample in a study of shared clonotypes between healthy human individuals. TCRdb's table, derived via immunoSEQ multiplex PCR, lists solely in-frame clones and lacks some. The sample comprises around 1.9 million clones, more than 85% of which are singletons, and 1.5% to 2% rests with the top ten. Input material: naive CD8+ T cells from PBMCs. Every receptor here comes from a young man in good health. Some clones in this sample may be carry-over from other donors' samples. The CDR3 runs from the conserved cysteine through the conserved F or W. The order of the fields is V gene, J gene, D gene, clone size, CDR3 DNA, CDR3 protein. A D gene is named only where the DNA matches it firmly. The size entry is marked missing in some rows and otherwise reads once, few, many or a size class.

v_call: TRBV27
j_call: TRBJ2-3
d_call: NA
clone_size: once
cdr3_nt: TGTGCCACTCTCGATCGGGACACCAGCACAGATACGCAGTATTTT
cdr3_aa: CATLDRDTSTDTQYF

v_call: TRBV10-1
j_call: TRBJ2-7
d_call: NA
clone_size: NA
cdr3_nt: TGCGCCAGCAGTGACTCGCGGGAAAGGGAGCAGTACTTC
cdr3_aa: CASSDSREREQYF

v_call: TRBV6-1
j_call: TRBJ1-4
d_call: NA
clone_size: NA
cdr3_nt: TGTGCCAGCAGTCCAGCGGGCAGGACGAATGAAAAACTGTTTTTT
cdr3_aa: CASSPAGRTNEKLFF

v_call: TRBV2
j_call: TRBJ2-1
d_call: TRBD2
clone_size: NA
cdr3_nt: TGTGCCAGCAGTGAAAGCGGTAGCGGGGCGCTTAACTACAATGAGCAGTTCTTC
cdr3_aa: CASSESGSGALNYNEQFF

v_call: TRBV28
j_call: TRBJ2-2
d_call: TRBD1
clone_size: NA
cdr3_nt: TGTGCCATAGGACAGGGGGCGGTCGGGGAGCTGTTTTTT
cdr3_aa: CAIGQGAVGELFF

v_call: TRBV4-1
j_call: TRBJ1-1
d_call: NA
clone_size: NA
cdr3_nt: TGCGCCAGCAGCCCAAGTGGGAACCGGGACTTTGCTGAAGCTTTCTTT
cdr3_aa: CASSPSGNRDFAEAFF

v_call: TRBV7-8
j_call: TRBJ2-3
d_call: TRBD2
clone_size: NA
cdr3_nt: TGTGCCAGCAGCCACCCCCGCGGGGGGGATACAGATACGCAGTATTTT
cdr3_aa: CASSHPRGGDTDTQYF

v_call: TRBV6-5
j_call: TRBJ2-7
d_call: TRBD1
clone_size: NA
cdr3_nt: TGTGCCAGCAGTTACGGGACAGAATTAACCTACGAGCAGTACTTC
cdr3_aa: CASSYGTELTYEQYF

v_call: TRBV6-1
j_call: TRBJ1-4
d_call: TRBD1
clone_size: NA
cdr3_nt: TGTGCCAGCAGTGAAGCAAGGCCAGGGGGCTTTCGAAAACTGTTTTTT
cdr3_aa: CASSEARPGGFRKLFF

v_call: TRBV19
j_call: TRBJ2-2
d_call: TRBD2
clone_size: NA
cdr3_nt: TGTGCCAGTAGTCTGGGACTACCCACCGGGGAGCTGTTTTTT
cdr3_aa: CASSLGLPTGELFF

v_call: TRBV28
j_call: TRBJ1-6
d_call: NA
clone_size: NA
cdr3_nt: TGTGCCAGCAACCCGAGGTGGCAGAGCTCCTATAATTCACCCCTCCACTTT
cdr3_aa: CASNPRWQSSYNSPLHF